This is a list of T cell receptor beta chains from one sample in a study of vaccination and CD4 T cells after COVID-19. These receptors' targets are unknown. TCRdb reprocessed the PCR reads with MiXCR, giving one entry per CDR3 protein. The repertoire holds around 7,100 distinct CDR3 sequences, with around 74% as singletons. Specimen: CD4+ T cells from blood, cultured in vitro. The receptors were sampled from a human donor who had recovered from COVID-19. Each CDR3 is given without its conserved first and last residue. Not all rows give a size; the values are once, few, many and, for expanded clones, a class.

TRBV28,.,TRBJ1-5,ASSPSPKFNQPQH
TRBV2,.,TRBJ2-7,ASRRTSDSYEQY
TRBV20-1,.,TRBJ1-5,SARDGTPWGNQPQH
TRBV20-1,.,TRBJ1-6,RAQGHSYNSPLH
TRBV28,.,TRBJ1-2,ASSFRPAHYGYT
TRBV6-1,large,TRBJ2-7,ASTIRDGPYEQY
TRBV20-1,.,TRBJ2-3,SALLAGSTDTQY
TRBV6-5,.,TRBJ1-5,DSSSGTGVRYNQPQH
TRBV27,large,TRBJ1-6,ASGIRSSYNSPLH
TRBV28,.,TRBJ1-2,ASSPGTGANYGYT
TRBV20-1,.,TRBJ2-7,SARAGTGVSEQY
TRBV20-1,.,TRBJ2-5,SARKRGNRRETQY
TRBV7-6,.,TRBJ1-5,ASSLARDSSNQPQH
TRBV27,.,TRBJ1-2,ASSSGRPYQGYT